This TCR beta chain was profiled in a study of CD8+ T cells in alopecia areata. Whole-study findings and limits: For lesional scalp, especially alopecia totalis/universalis, clonality was higher than in normal scalp. Scalp clonality dropped significantly under tofacitinib, as did expanded CD8+ top-100 clones.

Treatment noted: oral pan-JAK inhibitor, 5-10 mg twice daily. Extracted RNA was reverse transcribed into cDNA, the sequencing template. Some clones are missing from TCRdb's copy, which holds only in-frame ones; the method was immunoSEQ multiplex PCR. Of more than 150,000 clones listed, roughly 46% are singletons. This clone showed up just a few times. Its antigen remains unidentified. Between the trimmed V and J ends, which lost 1 base and 0 bases, there was a span of 8 bases. This CDR3 region has 15 residues. Germline CDR1 is SEHNR and CDR2 is FQNEAQ (reference sequence). The TCR was taken from a human donor with alopecia areata. V and J are TRBV7-9 and TRBJ2-3; perhaps TRBD2 as D (6 bases). Sequences were derived from CD8+ T cells sorted from blood, sampled around week 53, from a patient treated with tofacitinib. CDR3 region: CASSLGGISTDTQYF. The CDR3 coding sequence is TGTGCCAGCAGCTTAGGCGGGATCAGCACAGATACGCAGTATTTT.